Below, 11 T cell receptor beta chains from the same sample are listed, as sequenced in a study of Ad26.COV2.S vaccination and SARS-CoV-2 variants. Treatment defined: over 15 received Ad26.COV2.S at low or high dose, single or two shots; several received placebo; per-sample allocation not given. The samples were gathered on day 63 after the first injection of vaccine or placebo. Using immunoSEQ multiplex PCR, the repertoire was profiled, and TCRdb retains in-frame clones only, with some absent. The table lists hundreds of thousands of clones, 80% to 90% of them singletons. The sample was peripheral blood, taken in a trial of Ad26.COV2.S vaccine versus placebo. The source of these receptors is a person between 18 and 60 years old who received the Ad26.COV2.S COVID-19 vaccine or a placebo.

The chain carries TRBV27 and TRBJ2-1; D may be TRBD1 or TRBD2 (6 bases each). Germline V CDR1 and CDR2: MNHEY, SMNVEV (reference sequence). This CDR3 comprises 13 residues. V was trimmed by 5 bases and J by 10 bases, leaving 15 bases between them. The CDR3 loop is CASSPEEGGEQFF. DNA of the CDR3: TGTGCCAGCAGTCCGGAGGAGGGGGGAGAGCAGTTCTTC.

As for this clone: Mismatch with germline at one junction end may stem from a read error. V gene TRBV12-3 or TRBV12-4 combines with J gene TRBJ1-1; D not resolved. CDR3 length: 13 amino acids. The CDR3 here is CASSFPGNAEAFF. In DNA, the CDR3 is TGTGCCAGCAGTTTTCCCGGGAACGCTGAAGCTTTCTTT.

The chain joins TRBV7-9 to TRBJ1-2; D gene unclear. The CDR3 extends over 15 amino acids. Germline V lookup: CDR1 SEHNR, CDR2 FQNEAQ (reference sequence). Trimming took off 1 base at V and 4 bases at J, with 13 bases between the two ends. The CDR3, as DNA: TGTGCCAGCAGCTTAGGGGGTCCCGATCGCTATGGCTACACCTTC. Translation: CASSLGGPDRYGYTF.

This chain links TRBV6-5 with TRBJ1-3; no definite D call. V dropped 0 bases and J dropped 0 bases, with 9 bases sitting between them. This CDR3 region has 16 residues. The germline CDR1 and CDR2 sequences are MNHEY and SVGAGI. CDR3 DNA: TGTGCCAGCAGTTACTCGTTCGGGAGCTCTGGAAACACCATATATTTT. This encodes CASSYSFGSSGNTIYF.

This clone was observed once. J is TRBJ2-2 and V is TRBV5-3; perhaps TRBD1 as D (6 bases). TRBV5-3 is marked as an open reading frame, function uncertain. The CDR3 extends over 18 amino acids. The V end lost 4 bases, the J end lost 0 bases, and 19 bases lay between the germline ends. The CDR3 DNA is TGTGCCAGAAGCACCGGGACACCCTCCATCCCGAACACCGGGGAGCTGTTTTTT. Amino acids: CARSTGTPSIPNTGELFF.

J is TRBJ1-4 and V is TRBV7-9; tentative D call: TRBD1 (6 bases). Trimming took 1 base from V and 8 from J, leaving 11 bases between them. The CDR3 has 14 amino acids. The germline CDR1 and CDR2 sequences are SEHNR and FQNEAQ (reference sequence). CDR3 sequence: CASSLVGGWEKLFF. The CDR3 DNA sequence: TGTGCCAGCAGCTTAGTAGGGGGTTGGGAAAAACTGTTTTTT.

This clone appeared a single time. This sequence joins TRBV19 and TRBJ1-1; the D gene is possibly TRBD1 (6 bases). Germline CDR1 is LNHDA and CDR2 is SQIVND (reference sequence). The CDR3 covers 13 residues. V was clipped by 3 bases and J by 7 bases, with 12 bases between them. The DNA of the CDR3 is TGTGCCAGTAGTATGTTCAAGGGGGGTGAAGCTTTCTTT. This codes for CASSMFKGGEAFF.

The chain combines TRBV9 with TRBJ2-2; the match to TRBD2 covers 8 bases. Per the germline V gene, CDR1 is SGDLS and CDR2 is YYNGEE. V was clipped by 4 bases and J by 5 bases; unmatched bases: 7. The CDR3 has 15 residues. Here the CDR3 DNA reads TGTGCCAGCAGCTACACGGGGGGGCGGACCGGGGAGCTGTTTTTT. Encoded protein: CASSYTGGRTGELFF. The complete variable domain, with remaining parts taken from reference TRBV9 and TRBJ2-2, reads DSGVTQTPKHLITATGQRVTLRCSPRSGDLSVYWYQQSLDQGLQFLIQYYNGEERAKGNILERFSAQQFPDLHSELNLSSLELGDSALYFCASSYTGGRTGELFFGEGSRLTVL.

This clone was observed once. The rearrangement uses TRBV30 and TRBJ2-6; no clear D gene. CDR1 and CDR2 from the germline V gene are GTSNPN and SVGIG (reference sequence). The V end lost 2 bases, the J end lost 0 bases, and 5 bases lay between the germline ends. There are 14 residues in the CDR3. The CDR3 region has the DNA TGTGCCTGGAGTATTAACTCTGGGGCCAACGTCCTGACTTTC. Residues: CAWSINSGANVLTF.

As to this clone: A much bigger clone sits one base away, suggesting this may be a read error. V is TRBV6-6 and J is TRBJ1-2; D unclear. This CDR3 spans 10 amino acids. Trimming pared 5 bases from V and 2 bases from J, leaving 0 bases between. Germline V gene sequence: CDR1 MNHNY, CDR2 SVGAGI (reference sequence). CDR3: CASSNYGYTF. CDR3 nucleotides: TGTGCCAGCAGTAACTATGGCTACACCTTC.

This chain links TRBV6-5 with TRBJ1-5, with D hard to call. Trimming took off 7 bases at V and 3 bases at J, with 16 bases between the two ends. CDR1 and CDR2 from the germline V gene are MNHEY and SVGAGI. The CDR3 is 15 residues long. For the CDR3, the DNA is TGTGCCAGCACCCCAGGCAGTTTCCCCAATCAGCCCCAGCATTTT. Its protein product is CASTPGSFPNQPQHF.